In its sample, the clone carrying this TCR beta chain was seen a few times. The junction does not match germline at one end; this may be a read error. CDR3 length: 16 residues. Germline V lookup: CDR1 ENHRY, CDR2 SYGVKD. The record originates from a study of CD8+CD57+ T cells in acquired aplastic anemia. All sequencing subjects had displayed CD8+CD57+ cell expansion on flow cytometry. TCR beta VDJ and CDR3 were profiled, and genomic DNA was the template. TCRdb analysed the reads with MiXCR anew, one entry per CDR3 protein. The sample gives more than 150,000 distinct CDR3 sequences, less than 60% of which show up once; roughly 2% is in the top ten.

This chain connects TRBV10-3 to TRBJ1-5; 10 nucleotides align to TRBD1. Material for sequencing was sorted CD4+, CD8+, or CD8+CD57+ T cells (not recorded which) from PBMCs. The TCR originated in a human donor with aplastic anemia. The CDR3 nucleotides are TGTGCCAGCAGTCAACTGGGGACAGGGGTCCATCAGCCCCAGCATTTT. Its translation is CASSQLGTGVHQPQHF.